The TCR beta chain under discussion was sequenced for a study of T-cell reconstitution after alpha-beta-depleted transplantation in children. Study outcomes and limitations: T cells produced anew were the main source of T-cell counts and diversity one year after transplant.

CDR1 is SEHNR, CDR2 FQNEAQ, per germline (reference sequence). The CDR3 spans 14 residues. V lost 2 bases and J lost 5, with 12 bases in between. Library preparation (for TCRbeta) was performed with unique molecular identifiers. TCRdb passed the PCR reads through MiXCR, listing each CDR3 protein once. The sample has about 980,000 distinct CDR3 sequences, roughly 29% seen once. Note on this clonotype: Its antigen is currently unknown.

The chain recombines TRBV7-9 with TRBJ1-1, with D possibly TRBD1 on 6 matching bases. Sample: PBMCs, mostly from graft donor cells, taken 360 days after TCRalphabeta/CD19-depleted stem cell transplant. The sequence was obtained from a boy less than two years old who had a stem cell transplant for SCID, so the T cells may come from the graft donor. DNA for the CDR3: TGTGCCAGCAGCTTACAGGGGAGATTAACTGAAGCTTTCTTT. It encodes CASSLQGRLTEAFF. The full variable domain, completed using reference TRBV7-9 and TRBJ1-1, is DTGVSQNPRHKITKRGQNVTFRCDPISEHNRLYWYRQTLGQGPEFLTYFQNEAQLEKSRLLSDRFSAERPKGSFSTLEIQRTEQGDSAMYLCASSLQGRLTEAFFGQGTRLTVV.